This TCR beta chain is from a study of blood T cells in healthy people across ages (dated by TCRdb to between 2014 and 2017). Concerning the study at large: In model experiments, template switching captured about one uniquely barcoded TCR beta cDNA molecule for every two T cells. To avoid experimental bias, donors of different ages were distributed randomly across sequencing lanes. Age-related changes in TCR beta repertoire diversity were measured in the study by deep sequencing normalized with unique cDNA molecular identifiers. For two donors (one aged 18 to 30 and one aged 80 or older), the study analyzed two additional independent replicas of 1 million unique cDNA reads from the same blood draw. Four age groups were formed from the donors: young (average approximately 17 years), middle-aged (approximately 40), aged (more than 55) and long-lived (approximately 78).

A note on this clonotype: Its antigen target is currently unknown. It has no much larger one-base neighbor in the sample; base qualities were not kept.

Receptor amplification or capture employed 5' RACE. Sequenced on an Illumina HiSeq 2500. A second 7 to 11 cycle PCR used a sample-barcoded 5' primer and a J-beta primer mix. A unique molecular identifier was introduced onto each TCR beta cDNA molecule by a template-switch 5' adaptor carrying 12 random nucleotides. Each sample yielded at least 3 million CDR3-containing paired-end reads. All of the RNA was converted into first-strand cDNA using the Mint cDNA synthesis kit, with a TRBC-specific oligonucleotide serving as the primer. After uracil-DNA glycosylase treatment, a first 18-cycle PCR used universal primers M1SS and BC2_uni_R on all cDNA. Regarding the original processing steps: For normalization, 1 million high-quality reads, each with a distinct molecular identifier, were randomly selected from each sample. Instead of being binned into consensus sequences, reads with shared molecular identifiers were discarded. MiTCR, with a Q25 quality threshold and the strictest error-elimination algorithm, was used for CDR3 identification, clonotype clustering and error correction. Lower-bound total TCR beta diversity was estimated with a nonparametric unseen species model using Euler transformation. Through fastp at Q25 and MiXCR, TCRdb rebuilt clones from the public reads, retaining in-frame beta chains. Every distinct CDR3 protein forms one entry, paired with its most common genes and DNA. TCRdb assigned the V and J calls; the authors' analysis was not used. The sample table lists roughly 1,300,000 distinct CDR3 sequences, 59% of them with a count of one. The ten top clones hold over 5% of the sample.

Points the paper makes about the study in general: There was a strong correlation between observed TCR beta diversity and the percentage of naive T cells measured by flow cytometry. Since profiling was done on bulk unsorted PBMCs, naive and antigen-experienced compartments could not be conclusively compared. The long-lived group showed more naive CD4+ T cells, fewer expanded clones and increased TCR diversity than the aged group, suggesting age selection. Because the CMV infection status of the donors was unknown, age-related changes in expanded clonotypes may potentially have been confounded. As age increased, observed TCR beta diversity per million T cells dropped in a roughly linear way, and a significant reduction was already evident by age 40. Estimates of total diversity based on one million sequenced T cells were regarded as lower bounds and as underestimates.

Donors were 39 systemically healthy Caucasian individuals from Russia aged roughly 6 to 90 years. Each donor gave approximately 9.3 milliliters of peripheral blood, collected into EDTA-treated Vacutainer tubes. Ficoll-Paque density-gradient centrifugation was used to isolate PBMCs, with at least 6.5 million per sample. Trizol reagent was used to extract total RNA from PBMCs, with at least 6 micrograms per sample. For every donor, an aliquot of PBMCs went through flow cytometry to measure the percentages of naive CD45RAhigh/CD27high T cells. V drops 1 base and J drops 3 bases, leaving 13 bases in between. Sequences MGHRA (CDR1) and YSYEKL (CDR2) are obtained from the germline V gene. Spanning cysteine to phenylalanine, the CDR3 consists of 15 amino acids. CDR3 DNA is the only sequence kept; it has 45 bases, read in frame from the first base.

This chain joins TRBV4-1 to TRBJ2-7; matching of 6 bases hints at TRBD2 as the D gene. The receptor comes from a man aged 18 to 30 in good health. The sample was blood. The CDR3 amino acid sequence is: CASSQGGLGGYEQYF. DNA sequence: TGCGCCAGCAGCCAAGGTGGCTTGGGAGGCTACGAGCAGTACTTC.